The present entry profiles one T cell receptor beta chain with its context. Its target is unknown. Adult donors, all healthy and HIV-negative, had no recent acute infections or vaccinations. The sample comes from a study of shared clonotypes between healthy human individuals. Findings and limits, study-wide: Shared clonotypes across all four donors exceeded non-shared ones in generation probability.

The method was immunoSEQ multiplex PCR; TCRdb's version includes in-frame clones alone and lacks a portion of them. The sample records about 2.4 million clones, roughly nine tenths being singletons. V gave up 5 bases and J gave up 12 bases, with 17 bases separating them. This CDR3 spans 14 amino acids. CDR1 LNHDA and CDR2 SQIVND come from the germline V gene (reference sequence). This clonotype originated in a man younger than 35 in good health. Sequenced material: naive CD4+ T cells sorted from blood. Subset given: CD45RA+ positively selected. The rearrangement joins TRBV19 to TRBJ1-6; D is possibly TRBD1 (5 bases). Written as DNA, the CDR3 is TGTGCCAGTAGTCAGCCAGGGCCAATGGGACCCCTCCACTTT. Residues: CASSQPGPMGPLHF. The full variable domain, in which reference TRBV19 and TRBJ1-6 provide the parts outside the CDR3, is DGGITQSPKYLFRKEGQNVTLSCEQNLNHDAMYWYRQDPGQGLRLIYYSQIVNDFQKGDIAEGYSVSREKKESFPLTVTSAQKNPTAFYLCASSQPGPMGPLHFGNGTRLTVT.